One and the same sample provided the 8 T cell receptor beta chains below, sequenced in a study of blood T cell repertoires in COVID-19. TCRdb keeps only in-frame clones here, not all; method: immunoSEQ multiplex PCR. The repertoire holds tens of thousands of clones, with approximately 91% as singletons. Input material: peripheral blood. The receptors were gathered from a human donor in a cohort sampled during active COVID-19.

The V call is TRBV7-2, the J call TRBJ2-1, with D unresolved. This CDR3 contains 16 residues. Trimming left V 1 base short and J 6 bases short, with 16 bases between. Germline CDR1 SGHTA, CDR2 FQGNSA. The CDR3 region is CASSLGSNARANEQFF. DNA of the CDR3: TGTGCCAGCAGCTTAGGGAGCAACGCAAGAGCCAATGAGCAGTTCTTC. The full variable domain, rest sourced from reference TRBV7-2 and TRBJ2-1, is GAGVSQSPSNKVTEKGKDVELRCDPISGHTALYWYRQSLGQGLEFLIYFQGNSAPDKSGLPSDRFSAERTGGSVSTLTIQRTQQEDSAVYLCASSLGSNARANEQFFGPGTRLTVL.

V is TRBV29-1 and J is TRBJ1-2; 9 positions match TRBD1. Germline V gene sequence: CDR1 SQVTM, CDR2 ANQGSEA. The J segment lost 5 bases and the V segment lost 4 bases, leaving 11 bases of the junction unmatched. This CDR3 has 15 residues. The CDR3 sequence is CSVGDTGTGSYGYTF. CDR3 coding DNA: TGCAGCGTTGGTGATACCGGGACAGGGTCTTATGGCTACACCTTC.

The V gene is TRBV5-6, the J gene TRBJ2-7; 10 bases match TRBD1. V lost 0 bases, J lost 7 bases, and 4 bases stayed unmatched. The CDR3 has 14 amino acids. CDR1 is SGHDT and CDR2 is YYEEEE in the germline V gene. The CDR3 loop reads CASSLGGTGDEQYF. Written as DNA, the CDR3 is TGTGCCAGCAGCTTGGGCGGGACAGGGGATGAGCAGTACTTC.

The V call is TRBV27, the J call TRBJ2-7; TRBD1 aligns across 7 bases. The CDR3 totals 14 residues. With V trimmed by 5 bases and J by 2 bases, 6 bases remained unmatched. CDR1 MNHEY and CDR2 SMNVEV come from the germline V gene (reference sequence). The CDR3: CASSITGTAYEQYF. The DNA of the CDR3 is TGTGCCAGCAGTATAACCGGGACAGCCTACGAGCAGTACTTC.

The chain couples TRBV7-6 to TRBJ2-3; tentatively, D is TRBD1 (5 bases). This CDR3 has 13 residues. With 5 bases removed from V and 2 bases from J, the gap between germline ends came to 8 bases. CDR1 is SGHVS and CDR2 is FNYEAQ in the germline V gene. CDR3 sequence reads: CASSPGYTDTQYF. CDR3 coding DNA: TGTGCCAGCAGCCCAGGGTACACAGATACGCAGTATTTT.

This rearrangement joins TRBV4-2 to TRBJ1-2, with 9 positions matching TRBD1. The CDR3 runs to 15 residues. Looked up from germline, CDR1 is LGHNA and CDR2 is YNFKEQ. After removal of 0 bases from V and 4 bases from J, the junction contained 3 bases not matched to a gene. The chain's CDR3 is CASSQEEGQGYGYTF. The CDR3 DNA sequence: TGTGCCAGCAGCCAAGAGGAGGGACAGGGCTATGGCTACACCTTC.

This chain connects TRBV5-5 to TRBJ2-2; 10 nucleotides align to TRBD2. The V and J ends lost 3 bases and 1 base, in that order; junction bases with no gene match: 3. There are 16 residues in the CDR3. Germline values: CDR1 SGHKS, CDR2 YYEKEE (reference sequence). CDR3 sequence: CASSSLAGGNTGELFF. The CDR3 coding sequence is TGTGCCAGCAGCTCGTTAGCGGGAGGGAACACCGGGGAGCTGTTTTTT. The full variable domain, rest sourced from reference TRBV5-5 and TRBJ2-2, is DAGVTQSPTHLIKTRGQQVTLRCSPISGHKSVSWYQQVLGQGPQFIFQYYEKEERGRGNFPDRFSARQFPNYSSELNVNALLLGDSALYLCASSSLAGGNTGELFFGEGSRLTVL.

The V and J genes are TRBV9 and TRBJ1-2, with TRBD1 matching 8 bases. V was pared by 4 bases and J by 6 bases, with 11 bases of the junction left unmatched. The CDR3 extends over 15 amino acids. CDR1 is SGDLS, CDR2 YYNGEE, per germline. The DNA of the CDR3 is TGTGCCAGCAGCCTGTTAGCAGGGGGCCGGGATGGCTACACCTTC. Translated: CASSLLAGGRDGYTF.